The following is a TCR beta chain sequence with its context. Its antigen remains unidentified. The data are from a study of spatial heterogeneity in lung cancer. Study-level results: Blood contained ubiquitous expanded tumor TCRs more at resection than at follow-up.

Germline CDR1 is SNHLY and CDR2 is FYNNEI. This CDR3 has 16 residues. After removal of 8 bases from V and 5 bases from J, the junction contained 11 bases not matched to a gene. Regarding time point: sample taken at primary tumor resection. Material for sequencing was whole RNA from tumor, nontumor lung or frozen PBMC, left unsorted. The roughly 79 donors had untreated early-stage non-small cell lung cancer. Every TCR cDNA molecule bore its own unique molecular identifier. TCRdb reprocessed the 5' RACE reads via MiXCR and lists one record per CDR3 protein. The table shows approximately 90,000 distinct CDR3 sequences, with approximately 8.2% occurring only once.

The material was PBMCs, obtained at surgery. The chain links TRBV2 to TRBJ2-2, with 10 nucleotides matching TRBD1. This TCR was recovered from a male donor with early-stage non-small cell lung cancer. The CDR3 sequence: CASGFRDRGRTGELFF. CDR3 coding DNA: TGTGCCAGCGGCTTCCGGGACAGGGGACGAACCGGGGAGCTGTTTTTT. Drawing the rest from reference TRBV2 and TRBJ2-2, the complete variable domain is EPEVTQTPSHQVTQMGQEVILRCVPISNHLYFYWYRQILGQKVEFLVSFYNNEISEKSEIFDDQFSVERPDGSNFTLKIRSTKLEDSAMYFCASGFRDRGRTGELFFGEGSRLTVL.